A selection of T cell receptor beta chains follows, all from one sample in a study of cytomegalovirus exposure and HLA in healthy donors. Data came from immunoSEQ multiplex PCR; TCRdb stores just in-frame clones and leaves some out. The sample includes roughly 100,000 clones, roughly 76% of them seen just once. Sequenced material: PBMCs. The receptors were sampled from a man aged 40-49 years in good health and CMV-seronegative. The CDR3 runs from the conserved cysteine through the conserved F or W. Each record gives: V gene, clone size, J gene, CDR3 protein. Only part of the rows carry a size: once, few, many, or a class if the clone is expanded.

v_call: TRBV5-1; clone_size: -; j_call: TRBJ2-6; cdr3_aa: CASSLVGTGDGANVLTF
v_call: TRBV27; clone_size: few; j_call: TRBJ1-5; cdr3_aa: CASRIGTGDGPQHF
v_call: TRBV4-2; clone_size: -; j_call: TRBJ2-1; cdr3_aa: CASSQVAGGMYEQFF
v_call: TRBV4-1; clone_size: once; j_call: TRBJ1-2; cdr3_aa: CASSQVVRDRVKANYGYTF
v_call: TRBV4-3; clone_size: few; j_call: TRBJ2-6; cdr3_aa: CASSQMTGWEANVLTF
v_call: TRBV7-9; clone_size: -; j_call: TRBJ1-2; cdr3_aa: CASSRGQGYGYTF
v_call: TRBV6-5; clone_size: -; j_call: TRBJ2-1; cdr3_aa: CASSQGGHEQFF
v_call: TRBV4-1; clone_size: -; j_call: TRBJ1-6; cdr3_aa: CASSQDGDSSYNSPLHF
v_call: TRBV25-1; clone_size: -; j_call: TRBJ1-4; cdr3_aa: CASSGHGIRPEKLFF
v_call: TRBV2; clone_size: -; j_call: TRBJ1-2; cdr3_aa: CASANGGGYTF
v_call: TRBV15; clone_size: -; j_call: TRBJ1-4; cdr3_aa: CATSKSGIGKLFF
v_call: TRBV7-9; clone_size: -; j_call: TRBJ2-7; cdr3_aa: CASSLALARTHEQYF
v_call: TRBV2; clone_size: -; j_call: TRBJ1-4; cdr3_aa: CASSQQGAYEKLFF
v_call: TRBV27; clone_size: -; j_call: TRBJ2-7; cdr3_aa: CASGPSAGTLWYEQYF
v_call: TRBV5-6; clone_size: -; j_call: TRBJ2-1; cdr3_aa: CASSFGRRTEYNEQFF
v_call: TRBV5-6; clone_size: once; j_call: TRBJ1-2; cdr3_aa: CASSRDPGQGARGYTF
v_call: TRBV2; clone_size: -; j_call: TRBJ1-3; cdr3_aa: CASRPQGPGNTIYF
v_call: TRBV2; clone_size: -; j_call: TRBJ1-1; cdr3_aa: CASSRGQGETEAFF
v_call: TRBV4-2; clone_size: few; j_call: TRBJ2-3; cdr3_aa: CASSPSPTDTQYF